This T cell receptor beta chain was found in a study of blood T cell repertoires in COVID-19. Sequencing was performed with immunoSEQ multiplex PCR; in TCRdb, only in-frame clones are kept and a portion is missing. The sample includes roughly 36,000 clones, approximately 85% of them seen just once. The CDR3 covers 14 residues. Germline loops: CDR1 SGHAT, CDR2 FQNNGV. The trim removed 2 bases at V and 7 bases at J, leaving 4 bases unmatched. This receptor was obtained from a man aged 55 to 70 with active COVID-19. The V and J genes are TRBV11-2 and TRBJ2-5; TRBD2 matches 10 bases. Sequenced input: peripheral blood. CDR3 sequence: CASSLQREGGTQYF. The CDR3 DNA is TGTGCCAGCAGCTTACAGCGGGAGGGGGGGACCCAGTACTTC.